This T cell receptor beta chain was sequenced in a study of shared clonotypes between healthy human individuals. CD8 cells regarded as naive lacked CD45RO, were positively chosen for CCR7, and omitted terminally differentiated effector memory CD45RA+ cells. Profiled with immunoSEQ multiplex PCR; TCRdb holds only in-frame clones, not every one. The repertoire holds some 2,000,000 clones, with approximately 94% as singletons. The V gene's germline CDR1 is LGHNA and CDR2 YNFKEQ. This CDR3 region has 16 residues. V gave up 4 bases and J gave up 5 bases; unmatched junction bases: 7. The chain combines TRBV4-2 with TRBJ1-6, with 8 nucleotides matching TRBD1. The sequence derives from a young man in good health. Sequencing input: naive CD8+ T cells sorted from blood. CDR3 sequence: CASSLHPTGDNSPLHF. Written as DNA, the CDR3 is TGTGCCAGCAGCCTCCACCCGACAGGGGATAATTCACCCCTCCACTTT.